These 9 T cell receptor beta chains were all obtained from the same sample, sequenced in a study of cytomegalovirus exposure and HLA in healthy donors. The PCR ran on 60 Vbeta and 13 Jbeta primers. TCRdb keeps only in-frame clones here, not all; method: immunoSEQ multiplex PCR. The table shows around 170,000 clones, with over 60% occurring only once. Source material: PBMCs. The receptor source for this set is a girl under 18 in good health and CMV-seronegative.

The CDR3 reads CASSLVAGTTDEQYF. CDR3 nucleotide sequence: TGCGCCAGCAGCTTGGTGGCAGGGACTACCGACGAGCAGTACTTC. This chain links TRBV5-1 with TRBJ2-7; 7 positions match TRBD2. The germline V gene has CDR1 SGHRS and CDR2 YFSETQ. V gave up 0 bases and J gave up 5 bases; unmatched junction bases: 8. This CDR3 region has 15 residues.

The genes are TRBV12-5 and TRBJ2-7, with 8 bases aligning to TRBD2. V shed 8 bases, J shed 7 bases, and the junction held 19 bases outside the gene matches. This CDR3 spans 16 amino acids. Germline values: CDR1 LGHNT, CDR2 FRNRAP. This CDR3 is CASCPAGARSYAEQYF. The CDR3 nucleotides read TGTGCTAGTTGTCCAGCGGGGGCCAGATCCTACGCAGAGCAGTACTTC.

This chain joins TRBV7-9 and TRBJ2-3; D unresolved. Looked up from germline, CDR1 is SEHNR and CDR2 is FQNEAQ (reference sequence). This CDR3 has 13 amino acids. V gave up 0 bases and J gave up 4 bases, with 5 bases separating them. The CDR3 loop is CASSLASADTQYF. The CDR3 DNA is TGTGCCAGCAGCTTAGCGTCGGCAGATACGCAGTATTTT.

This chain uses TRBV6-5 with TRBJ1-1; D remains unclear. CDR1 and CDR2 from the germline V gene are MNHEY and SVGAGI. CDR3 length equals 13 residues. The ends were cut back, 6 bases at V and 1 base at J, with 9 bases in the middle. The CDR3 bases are TGTGCCAGCAGGCCAATCGGGAACACTGAAGCTTTCTTT. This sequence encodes CASRPIGNTEAFF.

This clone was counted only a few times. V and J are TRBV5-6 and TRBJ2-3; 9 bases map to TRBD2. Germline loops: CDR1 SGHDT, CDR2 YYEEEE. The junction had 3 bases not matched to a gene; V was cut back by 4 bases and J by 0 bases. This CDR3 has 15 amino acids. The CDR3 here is CASSPAGGSTDTQYF. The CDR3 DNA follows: TGTGCCAGCAGCCCAGCGGGGGGCAGCACAGATACGCAGTATTTT. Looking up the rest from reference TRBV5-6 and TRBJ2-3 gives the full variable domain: DAGVTQSPTHLIKTRGQQVTLRCSPKSGHDTVSWYQQALGQGPQFIFQYYEEEERQRGNFPDRFSGHQFPNYSSELNVNALLLGDSALYLCASSPAGGSTDTQYFGPGTRLTVL.

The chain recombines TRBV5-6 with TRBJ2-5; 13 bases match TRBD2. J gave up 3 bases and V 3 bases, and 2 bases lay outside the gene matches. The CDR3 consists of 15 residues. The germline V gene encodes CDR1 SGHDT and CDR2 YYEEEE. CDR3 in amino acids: CASSWTSGGKETQYF. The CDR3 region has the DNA TGTGCCAGCAGCTGGACTAGCGGGGGAAAAGAGACCCAGTACTTC.

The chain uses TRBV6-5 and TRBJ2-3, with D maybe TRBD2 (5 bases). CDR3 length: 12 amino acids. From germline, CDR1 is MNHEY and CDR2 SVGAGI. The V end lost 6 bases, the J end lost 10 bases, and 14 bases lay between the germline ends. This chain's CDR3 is CASSPDRRAQYF. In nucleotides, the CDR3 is TGTGCCAGCAGCCCCGACCGGCGGGCGCAGTATTTT.

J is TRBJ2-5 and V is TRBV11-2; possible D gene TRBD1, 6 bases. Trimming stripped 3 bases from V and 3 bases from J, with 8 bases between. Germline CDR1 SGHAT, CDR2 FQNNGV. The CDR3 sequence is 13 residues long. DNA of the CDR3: TGTGCCAGCAGCTTCCACAGGGAAGAGACCCAGTACTTC. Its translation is CASSFHREETQYF.

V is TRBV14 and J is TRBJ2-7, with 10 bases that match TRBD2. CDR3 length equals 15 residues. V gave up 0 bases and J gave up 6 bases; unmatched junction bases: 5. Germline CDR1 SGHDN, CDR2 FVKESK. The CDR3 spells CASSQELAGRAEQYF. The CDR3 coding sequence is TGTGCCAGCAGCCAAGAACTAGCGGGACGGGCCGAGCAGTACTTC.